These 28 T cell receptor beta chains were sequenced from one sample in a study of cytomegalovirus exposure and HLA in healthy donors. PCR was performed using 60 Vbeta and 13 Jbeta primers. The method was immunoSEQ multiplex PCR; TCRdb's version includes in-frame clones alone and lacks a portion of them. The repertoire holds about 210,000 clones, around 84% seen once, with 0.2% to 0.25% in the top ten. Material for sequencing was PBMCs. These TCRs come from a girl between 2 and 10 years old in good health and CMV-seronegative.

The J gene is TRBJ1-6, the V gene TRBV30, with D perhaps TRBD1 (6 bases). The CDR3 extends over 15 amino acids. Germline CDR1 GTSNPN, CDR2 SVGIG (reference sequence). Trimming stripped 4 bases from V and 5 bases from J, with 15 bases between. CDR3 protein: CAWNLIDRHNSPLHF. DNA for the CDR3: TGTGCCTGGAACCTAATAGACAGGCATAATTCACCCCTCCACTTT.

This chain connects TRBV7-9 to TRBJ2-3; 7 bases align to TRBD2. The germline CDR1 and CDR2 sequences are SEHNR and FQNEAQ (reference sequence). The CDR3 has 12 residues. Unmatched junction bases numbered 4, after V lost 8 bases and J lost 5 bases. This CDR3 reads CASPERGDTQYF. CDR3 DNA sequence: TGTGCCAGCCCAGAGCGGGGAGATACGCAGTATTTT.

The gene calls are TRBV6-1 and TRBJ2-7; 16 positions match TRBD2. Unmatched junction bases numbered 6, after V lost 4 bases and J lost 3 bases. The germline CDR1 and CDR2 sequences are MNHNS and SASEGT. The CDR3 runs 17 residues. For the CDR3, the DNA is TGTGCCAGCAGTGCCGGGACTAGCGGGAGGGCCTTCTACGAGCAGTACTTC. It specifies CASSAGTSGRAFYEQYF.

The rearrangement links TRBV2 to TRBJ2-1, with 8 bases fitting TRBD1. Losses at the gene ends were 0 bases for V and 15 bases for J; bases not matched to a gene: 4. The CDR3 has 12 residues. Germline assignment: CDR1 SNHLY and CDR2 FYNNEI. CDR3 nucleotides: TGTGCCAGCAGTGAAGCGGACAGGGATAGGTTCTTC. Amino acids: CASSEADRDRFF.

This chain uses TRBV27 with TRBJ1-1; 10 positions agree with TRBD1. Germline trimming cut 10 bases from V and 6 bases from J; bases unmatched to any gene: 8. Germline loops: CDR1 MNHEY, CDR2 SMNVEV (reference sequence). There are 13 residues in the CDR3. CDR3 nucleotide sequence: TGTGCCACAGGACAGGGGGTCGGCGCTGAAGCTTTCTTT. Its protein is CATGQGVGAEAFF.

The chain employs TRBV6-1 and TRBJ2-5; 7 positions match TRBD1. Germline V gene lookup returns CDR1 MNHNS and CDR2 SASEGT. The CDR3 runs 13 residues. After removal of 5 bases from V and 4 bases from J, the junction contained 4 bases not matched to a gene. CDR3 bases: TGTGCCAGCAGTCAACAGGGGAGAGAGACCCAGTACTTC. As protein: CASSQQGRETQYF.

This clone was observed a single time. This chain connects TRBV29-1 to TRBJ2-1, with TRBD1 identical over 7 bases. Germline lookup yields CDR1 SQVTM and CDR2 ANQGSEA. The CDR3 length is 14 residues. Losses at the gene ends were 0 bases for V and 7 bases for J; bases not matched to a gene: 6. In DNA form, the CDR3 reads TGCAGCGTTGAAGACATAGGCAGGGGGAATGAGCAGTTCTTC. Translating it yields CSVEDIGRGNEQFF.

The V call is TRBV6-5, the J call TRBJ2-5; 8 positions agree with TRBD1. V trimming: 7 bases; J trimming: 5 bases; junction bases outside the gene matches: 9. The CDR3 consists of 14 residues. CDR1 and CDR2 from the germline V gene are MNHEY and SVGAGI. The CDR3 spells CASTLRTGWETQYF. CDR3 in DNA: TGTGCCAGCACCCTCCGGACAGGGTGGGAGACCCAGTACTTC.

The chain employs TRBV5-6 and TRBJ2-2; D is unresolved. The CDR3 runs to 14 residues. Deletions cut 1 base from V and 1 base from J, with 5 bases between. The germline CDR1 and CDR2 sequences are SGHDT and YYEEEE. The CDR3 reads CASSLPLNTGELFF. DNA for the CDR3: TGTGCCAGCAGCTTGCCACTGAACACCGGGGAGCTGTTTTTT. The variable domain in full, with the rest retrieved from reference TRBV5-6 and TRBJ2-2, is DAGVTQSPTHLIKTRGQQVTLRCSPKSGHDTVSWYQQALGQGPQFIFQYYEEEERQRGNFPDRFSGHQFPNYSSELNVNALLLGDSALYLCASSLPLNTGELFFGEGSRLTVL.

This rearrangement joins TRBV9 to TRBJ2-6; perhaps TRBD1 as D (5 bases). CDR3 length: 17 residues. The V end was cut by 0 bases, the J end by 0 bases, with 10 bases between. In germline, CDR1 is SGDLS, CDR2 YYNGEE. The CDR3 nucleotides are TGTGCCAGCAGCGTAGGGCAGGGAAGCTCTGGGGCCAACGTCCTGACTTTC. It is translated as CASSVGQGSSGANVLTF. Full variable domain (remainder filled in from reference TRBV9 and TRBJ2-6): DSGVTQTPKHLITATGQRVTLRCSPRSGDLSVYWYQQSLDQGLQFLIQYYNGEERAKGNILERFSAQQFPDLHSELNLSSLELGDSALYFCASSVGQGSSGANVLTFGAGSRLTVL.

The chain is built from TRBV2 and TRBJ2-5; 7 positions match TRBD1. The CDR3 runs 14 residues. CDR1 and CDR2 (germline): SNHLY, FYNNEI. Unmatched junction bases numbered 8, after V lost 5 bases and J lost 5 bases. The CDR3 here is CASSFNRGRETQYF. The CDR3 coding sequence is TGTGCCAGCAGTTTCAACAGGGGAAGGGAGACCCAGTACTTC.

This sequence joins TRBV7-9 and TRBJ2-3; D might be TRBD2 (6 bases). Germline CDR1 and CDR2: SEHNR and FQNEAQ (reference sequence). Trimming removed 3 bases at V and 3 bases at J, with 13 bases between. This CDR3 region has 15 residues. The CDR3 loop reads CASSLGDAGTDTQYF. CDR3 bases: TGTGCCAGCAGCTTGGGAGACGCGGGGACAGATACGCAGTATTTT.

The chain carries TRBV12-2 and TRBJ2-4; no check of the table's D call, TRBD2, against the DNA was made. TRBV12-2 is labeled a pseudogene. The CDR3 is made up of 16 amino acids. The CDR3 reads CASRLALRETKNIQYF. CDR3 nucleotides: TGTGCAAGTCGCTTAGCGTTGCGGGAGACCAAAAACATTCAGTACTTC.

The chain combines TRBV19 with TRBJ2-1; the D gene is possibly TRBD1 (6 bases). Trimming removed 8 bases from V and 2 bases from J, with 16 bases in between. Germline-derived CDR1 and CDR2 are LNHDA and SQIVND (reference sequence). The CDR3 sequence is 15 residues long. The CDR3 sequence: CASSLTGTTYNEQFF. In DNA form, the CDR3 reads TGTGCCAGTTCTCTTACCGGGACAACCTACAATGAGCAGTTCTTC.

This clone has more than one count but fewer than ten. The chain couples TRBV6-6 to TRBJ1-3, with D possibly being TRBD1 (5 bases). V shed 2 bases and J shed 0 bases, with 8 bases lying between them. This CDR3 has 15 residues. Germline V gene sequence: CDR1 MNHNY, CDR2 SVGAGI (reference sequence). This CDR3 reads CASSYRGSSGNTIYF. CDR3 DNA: TGTGCCAGCAGTTACAGGGGCAGCTCTGGAAACACCATATATTTT.

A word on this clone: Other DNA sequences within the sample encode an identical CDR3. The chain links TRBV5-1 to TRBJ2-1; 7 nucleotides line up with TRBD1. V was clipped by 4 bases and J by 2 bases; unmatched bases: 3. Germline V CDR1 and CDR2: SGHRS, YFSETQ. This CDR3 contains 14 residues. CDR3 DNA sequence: TGCGCCAGCAGCCCCGGGACAGCCTACAATGAGCAGTTCTTC. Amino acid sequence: CASSPGTAYNEQFF. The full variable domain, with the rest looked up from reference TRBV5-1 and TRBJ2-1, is KAGVTQTPRYLIKTRGQQVTLSCSPISGHRSVSWYQQTPGQGLQFLFEYFSETQRNKGNFPGRFSGRQFSNSRSEMNVSTLELGDSALYLCASSPGTAYNEQFFGPGTRLTVL.

The CDR3 DNA sequence: TGTGCCTGGGAATTAGGGGGCACAGATACGCAGTATTTT. Encoded protein: CAWELGGTDTQYF. The genes are TRBV30 and TRBJ2-3; D possibly corresponds to TRBD1 (5 bases). The CDR3 length is 13 residues. CDR1 and CDR2 (germline): GTSNPN, SVGIG (reference sequence). The V end was cut by 5 bases, the J end by 1 base, with 10 bases between.

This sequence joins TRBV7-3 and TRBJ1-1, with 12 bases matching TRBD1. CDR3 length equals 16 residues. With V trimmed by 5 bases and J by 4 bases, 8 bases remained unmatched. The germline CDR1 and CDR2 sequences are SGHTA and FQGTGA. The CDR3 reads CASSTEGQGARTEAFF. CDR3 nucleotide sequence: TGTGCCAGCAGCACCGAGGGACAGGGGGCGCGCACTGAAGCTTTCTTT.

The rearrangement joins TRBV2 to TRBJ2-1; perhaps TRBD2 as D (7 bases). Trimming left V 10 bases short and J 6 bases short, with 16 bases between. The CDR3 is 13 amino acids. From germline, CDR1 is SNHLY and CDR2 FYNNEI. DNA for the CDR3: TGTGCCACCTCGAGGGGGACTACCAATGAGCAGTTCTTC. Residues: CATSRGTTNEQFF. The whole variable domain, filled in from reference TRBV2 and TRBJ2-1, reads EPEVTQTPSHQVTQMGQEVILRCVPISNHLYFYWYRQILGQKVEFLVSFYNNEISEKSEIFDDQFSVERPDGSNFTLKIRSTKLEDSAMYFCATSRGTTNEQFFGPGTRLTVL.

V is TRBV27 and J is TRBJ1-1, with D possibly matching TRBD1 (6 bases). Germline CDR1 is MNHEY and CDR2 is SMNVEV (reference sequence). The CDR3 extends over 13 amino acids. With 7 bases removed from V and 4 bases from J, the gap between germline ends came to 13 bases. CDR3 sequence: CASKEGGGTEAFF. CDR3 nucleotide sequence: TGTGCCAGCAAGGAGGGGGGGGGCACTGAAGCTTTCTTT.

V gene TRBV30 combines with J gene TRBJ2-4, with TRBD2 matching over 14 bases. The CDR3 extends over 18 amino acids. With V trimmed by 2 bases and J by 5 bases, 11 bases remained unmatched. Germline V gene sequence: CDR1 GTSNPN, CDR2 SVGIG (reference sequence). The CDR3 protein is CAWSPPGLAGEVQNIQYF. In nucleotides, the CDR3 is TGTGCCTGGAGTCCCCCGGGACTAGCGGGAGAAGTCCAAAACATTCAGTACTTC.

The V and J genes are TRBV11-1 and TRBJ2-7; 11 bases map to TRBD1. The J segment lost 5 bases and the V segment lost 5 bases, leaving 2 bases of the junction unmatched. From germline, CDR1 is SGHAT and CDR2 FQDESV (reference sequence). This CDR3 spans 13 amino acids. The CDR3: CASSRDRGNEQYF. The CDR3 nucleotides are TGTGCCAGCAGCCGGGACAGGGGGAACGAGCAGTACTTC.

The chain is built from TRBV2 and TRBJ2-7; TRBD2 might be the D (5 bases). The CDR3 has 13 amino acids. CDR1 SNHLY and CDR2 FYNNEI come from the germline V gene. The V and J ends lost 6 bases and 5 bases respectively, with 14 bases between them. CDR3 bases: TGTGCCAGCAGGTCCGGGGATAAACACGAGCAGTACTTC. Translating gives CASRSGDKHEQYF.

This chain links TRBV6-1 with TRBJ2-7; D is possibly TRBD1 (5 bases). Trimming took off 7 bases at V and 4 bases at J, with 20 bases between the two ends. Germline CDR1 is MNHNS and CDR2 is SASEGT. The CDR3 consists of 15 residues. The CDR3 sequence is CASTRVEGHSYEQYF. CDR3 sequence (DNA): TGTGCCAGCACCCGAGTGGAAGGACACTCGTACGAGCAGTACTTC.

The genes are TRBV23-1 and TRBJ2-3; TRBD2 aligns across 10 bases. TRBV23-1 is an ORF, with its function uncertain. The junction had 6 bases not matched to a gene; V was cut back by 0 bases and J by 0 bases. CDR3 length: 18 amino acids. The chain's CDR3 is CASSQSGTLAGSTDTQYF. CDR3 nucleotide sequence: TGCGCCAGCAGTCAATCGGGCACACTAGCGGGGAGCACAGATACGCAGTATTTT.

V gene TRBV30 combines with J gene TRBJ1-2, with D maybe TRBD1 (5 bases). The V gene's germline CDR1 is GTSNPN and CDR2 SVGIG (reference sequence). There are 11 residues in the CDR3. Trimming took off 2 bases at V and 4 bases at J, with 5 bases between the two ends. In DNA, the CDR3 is TGTGCCTGGAGTACAGGCTATGGCTACACCTTC. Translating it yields CAWSTGYGYTF.

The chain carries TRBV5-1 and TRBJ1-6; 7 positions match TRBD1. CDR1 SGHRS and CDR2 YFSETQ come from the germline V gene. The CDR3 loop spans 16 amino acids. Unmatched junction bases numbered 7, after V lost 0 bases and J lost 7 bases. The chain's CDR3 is CASSLEGAGDNSPLHF. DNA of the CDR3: TGCGCCAGCAGCTTGGAGGGGGCAGGGGACAATTCACCCCTCCACTTT.

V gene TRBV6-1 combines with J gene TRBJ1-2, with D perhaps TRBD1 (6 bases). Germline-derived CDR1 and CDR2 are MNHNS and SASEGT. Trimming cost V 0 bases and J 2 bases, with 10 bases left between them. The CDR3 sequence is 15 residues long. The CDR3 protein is CASSEAPTGNYGYTF. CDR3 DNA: TGTGCCAGCAGTGAAGCCCCGACAGGAAACTATGGCTACACCTTC.